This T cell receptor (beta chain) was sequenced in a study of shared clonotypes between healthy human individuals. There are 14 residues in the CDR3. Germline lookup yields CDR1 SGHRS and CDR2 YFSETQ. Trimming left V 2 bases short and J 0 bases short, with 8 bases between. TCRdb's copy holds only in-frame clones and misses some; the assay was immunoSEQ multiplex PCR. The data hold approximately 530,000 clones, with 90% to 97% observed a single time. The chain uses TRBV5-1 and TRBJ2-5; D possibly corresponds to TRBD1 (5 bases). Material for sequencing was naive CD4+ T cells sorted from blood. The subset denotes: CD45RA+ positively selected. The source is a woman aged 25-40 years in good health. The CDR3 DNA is TGCGCCAGCAGCTTAGCCAGGGACCAAGAGACCCAGTACTTC. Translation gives CASSLARDQETQYF.